Listed here is a single T cell receptor (beta chain). Its antigen is unidentified. The sample comes from a study of cytomegalovirus exposure and HLA in healthy donors. About the research overall: Falling in the Caucasian-associated ancestry cluster were approximately 86% of approximately 410 genotyped donors. Study-wide results and caveats: For TCR beta chains, V- and J-gene trimming was later linked to a missense DCLRE1C variant. Across HLA loci, a later analysis found differing TCR association rates, with DRB1 most and HLA-C fewest. TCR sequences were mostly rare, though some public TCRs occurred in many donors.

The PCR contained 60 Vbeta and 13 Jbeta primers. Assay: immunoSEQ multiplex PCR; the TCRdb copy retains only in-frame clones and omits some. The table has 140,000 or so clones, about 85% seen once. Germline assignment: CDR1 SGHNT and CDR2 YYREEE (reference sequence). V lost 3 bases and J lost 3, with 10 bases in between. The CDR3 length is 13 residues. This clonotype was obtained from a boy aged 2 to 10 in good health and CMV-seronegative. Sequenced material: PBMCs. The rearrangement links TRBV5-4 to TRBJ2-7; D uncertain. CDR3 in amino acids: CASSWAVGYEQYF. DNA for the CDR3: TGTGCCAGCAGCTGGGCCGTCGGCTACGAGCAGTACTTC. The full variable domain, rest sourced from reference TRBV5-4 and TRBJ2-7, is ETGVTQSPTHLIKTRGQQVTLRCSSQSGHNTVSWYQQALGQGPQFIFQYYREEENGRGNFPPRFSGLQFPNYSSELNVNALELDDSALYLCASSWAVGYEQYFGPGTRLTVT.